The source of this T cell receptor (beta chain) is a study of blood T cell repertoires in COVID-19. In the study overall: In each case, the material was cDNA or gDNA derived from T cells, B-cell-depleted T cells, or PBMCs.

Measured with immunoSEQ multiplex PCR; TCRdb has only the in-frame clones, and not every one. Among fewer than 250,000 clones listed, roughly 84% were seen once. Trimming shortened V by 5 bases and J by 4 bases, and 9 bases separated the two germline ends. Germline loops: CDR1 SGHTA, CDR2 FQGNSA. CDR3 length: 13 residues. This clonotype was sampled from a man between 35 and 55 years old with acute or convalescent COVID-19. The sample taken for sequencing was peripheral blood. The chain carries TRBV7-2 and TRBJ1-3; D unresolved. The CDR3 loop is CASSPSYGNTIYF. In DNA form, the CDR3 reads TGTGCCAGCAGCCCCTCCTACGGAAACACCATATATTTT.